Following are 20 T cell receptor beta chains from one sample sequenced in a study of blood T cell repertoires in COVID-19. The method was immunoSEQ multiplex PCR; TCRdb's version includes in-frame clones alone and lacks a portion of them. The sample records over 85,000 clones, approximately 86% being singletons. Sequences were obtained from peripheral blood. The receptors were sampled from a woman at least 80 years old with COVID-19, enrolled during active disease.

This chain joins TRBV5-5 and TRBJ2-2; 7 bases align to TRBD2. With 5 bases clipped from V and 2 bases from J, the junction kept 6 bases outside the gene matches. Germline V gene lookup returns CDR1 SGHKS and CDR2 YYEKEE (reference sequence). This CDR3 has 15 amino acids. CDR3 sequence (DNA): TGTGCCAGCAGTCTGGCTAGCGGCAACACCGGGGAGCTGTTTTTT. Its translation is CASSLASGNTGELFF.

The chain combines TRBV2 with TRBJ2-2; no clear D. Trimming removed 5 bases at V and 1 base at J, with 8 bases between. Germline assignment: CDR1 SNHLY and CDR2 FYNNEI. The CDR3 consists of 14 residues. CDR3 amino acids: CASSLPGNTGELFF. The CDR3 DNA sequence: TGTGCCAGCAGTTTACCCGGGAACACCGGGGAGCTGTTTTTT. Full variable domain (remainder filled in from reference TRBV2 and TRBJ2-2): EPEVTQTPSHQVTQMGQEVILRCVPISNHLYFYWYRQILGQKVEFLVSFYNNEISEKSEIFDDQFSVERPDGSNFTLKIRSTKLEDSAMYFCASSLPGNTGELFFGEGSRLTVL.

The chain carries TRBV27 and TRBJ2-7, with 9 bases aligning to TRBD2. The junction had 7 bases not matched to a gene; V was cut back by 7 bases and J by 3 bases. This CDR3 region has 14 residues. CDR1 and CDR2 from the germline V gene are MNHEY and SMNVEV (reference sequence). CDR3 DNA sequence: TGTGCCAGCAAGTACCTAGCGGGGAACTACGAGCAGTACTTC. The encoded protein is CASKYLAGNYEQYF.

CDR3 in amino acids: CATSVGGGTGELFF. Written as DNA, the CDR3 is TGTGCCACCAGTGTTGGGGGGGGAACCGGGGAGCTGTTTTTT. The chain has TRBV24-1 and TRBJ2-2; 7 nucleotides agree with TRBD2. V dropped 5 bases and J dropped 5; count of bases not matched to a gene: 4. Germline CDR1 KGHDR, CDR2 SFDVKD. This CDR3 spans 14 amino acids.

This sequence joins TRBV10-3 and TRBJ2-7; the D is unclear. The CDR3 is 12 amino acids. Germline V gene data show CDR1 as ENHRY and CDR2 as SYGVKD. V was pared by 9 bases and J by 3 bases, with 12 bases between. Here the CDR3 DNA reads TGTGCCATTAGCTTTCTCAACTACGAGCAGTACTTC. Residues: CAISFLNYEQYF.

The chain combines TRBV3-1 (or the pseudogene TRBV3-2) with TRBJ1-1, with D perhaps TRBD1 (6 bases). Trimming removed 5 bases from V and 2 bases from J, with 12 bases in between. CDR1 and CDR2 (germline): LGHDT, YNNKEL (reference sequence). The CDR3 consists of 14 residues. The CDR3 nucleotides read TGTGCCAGCAGCTCACAGGGTAGTAACACTGAAGCTTTCTTT. Amino acids: CASSSQGSNTEAFF.

The V gene is TRBV4-3, the J gene TRBJ1-2, with 11 bases aligning to TRBD1. The CDR3 has 13 residues. Germline CDR1 and CDR2: LGHNA and YSLEER. The V and J ends lost 3 bases and 11 bases, in that order; junction bases with no gene match: 5. The DNA of the CDR3 is TGCGCCAGCAGCCAGCGGACAGGGGGCGGGTACACCTTC. Protein sequence: CASSQRTGGGYTF.

The chain recombines TRBV7-2 with TRBJ2-7; 7 positions match TRBD1. After removal of 5 bases from V and 3 bases from J, the junction contained 10 bases not matched to a gene. This CDR3 spans 15 amino acids. Looked up from germline, CDR1 is SGHTA and CDR2 is FQGNSA. CDR3 protein: CASSESRDRYYEQYF. CDR3 DNA: TGTGCCAGCAGCGAGAGCCGGGACAGATACTACGAGCAGTACTTC.

The rearrangement links TRBV27 to TRBJ1-6; D perhaps matches TRBD1 (5 bases). The germline V and J ends were trimmed by 2 bases and 6 bases, with 8 bases remaining between them. This CDR3 spans 14 amino acids. From germline, CDR1 is MNHEY and CDR2 SMNVEV (reference sequence). CDR3 sequence (DNA): TGTGCCAGCAGTTTAAGGGGTTTTAATTCACCCCTCCACTTT. Protein: CASSLRGFNSPLHF.

The chain links TRBV24-1 to TRBJ1-5; D call uncertain. The length of the CDR3 is 13 residues. Germline CDR1 and CDR2: KGHDR and SFDVKD. Trimming shortened V by 0 bases and J by 6 bases, and 5 bases separated the two germline ends. The CDR3 loop is CATSDLRGQPQHF. Here the CDR3 DNA reads TGTGCCACCAGTGATTTGCGGGGTCAGCCCCAGCATTTT.

The V gene is TRBV2, the J gene TRBJ2-7; 7 bases are shared with TRBD2. CDR1 SNHLY and CDR2 FYNNEI come from the germline V gene. V dropped 0 bases and J dropped 2; count of bases not matched to a gene: 7. This CDR3 contains 16 residues. CDR3 bases: TGTGCCAGCAGTGAAGCATCGGGGACTAAGCCCTACGAGCAGTACTTC. This translates into CASSEASGTKPYEQYF.

The rearrangement links TRBV11-2 to TRBJ1-1; D ambiguous. Trimming pared 3 bases from V and 0 bases from J, leaving 8 bases between. CDR3 length: 14 amino acids. CDR1 and CDR2 from the germline V gene are SGHAT and FQNNGV. CDR3 nucleotide sequence: TGTGCCAGCAGCTTCTATCTGCTGAACACTGAAGCTTTCTTT. This gives the protein CASSFYLLNTEAFF.

This clone was observed a few times. V is TRBV2 and J is TRBJ1-2, with 9 bases identical to TRBD1. Germline assignment: CDR1 SNHLY and CDR2 FYNNEI. V lost 5 bases and J lost 6; bases outside the gene matches: 4. The CDR3 covers 13 residues. The CDR3 is CASSFTGGDGYTF. The CDR3 nucleotides read TGTGCCAGCAGTTTCACAGGGGGCGATGGCTACACCTTC.

The genes are TRBV5-1 and TRBJ2-3; D is undetermined. Trimming shortened V by 0 bases and J by 6 bases, and 8 bases separated the two germline ends. Germline V CDR1 and CDR2: SGHRS, YFSETQ. The CDR3 is 13 residues long. CDR3 in DNA: TGCGCCAGCAGCTTGGTCGCCCAGGATACGCAGTATTTT. Residues: CASSLVAQDTQYF.

CDR3 sequence (DNA): TGCGCCAGCTCGGAGGTTTTTGTTGCGAACACTGAAGCTTTCTTT. It yields the protein CASSEVFVANTEAFF. J is TRBJ1-1 and V is TRBV5-1; D unclear. From germline, CDR1 is SGHRS and CDR2 YFSETQ. The CDR3 spans 15 residues. V lost 7 bases and J 1 base, leaving 17 bases between the germline ends.

This chain uses TRBV2 with TRBJ1-2; the D gene is possibly TRBD1 (6 bases). In germline, CDR1 is SNHLY, CDR2 FYNNEI. The V and J ends lost 6 bases and 3 bases respectively, with 14 bases between them. This CDR3 region has 14 residues. In DNA, the CDR3 is TGTGCCAGCAGCGCCCGGGACATATACTATGGCTACACCTTC. Amino acid sequence: CASSARDIYYGYTF.

This clone was picked up one time. The chain links TRBV6-2 or TRBV6-3 to TRBJ2-7; 8 bases fit TRBD2. The CDR3 contains 14 residues. The germline V gene encodes CDR1 MNHEY and CDR2 SVGEGT. Trimming cost V 6 bases and J 8 bases; bases outside gene matches: 12. In nucleotides, the CDR3 is TGTGCCAGCAGCCCAACAGGGACTAGTGGAAAGCAGTACTTC. Protein product: CASSPTGTSGKQYF.

V gene TRBV6-4 combines with J gene TRBJ2-2, with D perhaps matching TRBD2 (6 bases). Trimming pared 2 bases from V and 4 bases from J, leaving 11 bases between. The CDR3 runs to 15 residues. CDR1 and CDR2 from the germline V gene are MRHNA and SNTAGT. CDR3 amino acids: CASSDEDYSTGELFF. DNA of the CDR3: TGTGCCAGCAGTGACGAGGACTACAGCACCGGGGAGCTGTTTTTT.

The rearrangement joins TRBV9 to TRBJ2-1, with 7 bases matching TRBD2. This CDR3 spans 14 amino acids. The trim removed 0 bases at V and 8 bases at J, leaving 5 bases unmatched. The germline V gene encodes CDR1 SGDLS and CDR2 YYNGEE. The CDR3 DNA follows: TGTGCCAGCAGCGTAGCTGGGGCGGGAGATGAGCAGTTCTTC. As protein: CASSVAGAGDEQFF.

The rearrangement joins TRBV28 to TRBJ2-3; 9 nucleotides align to TRBD1. Germline V lookup: CDR1 MDHEN, CDR2 SYDVKM. Unmatched junction bases numbered 6, after V lost 6 bases and J lost 5 bases. The CDR3 is 14 amino acids. This chain's CDR3 is CASSPGTGLDTQYF. For the CDR3, the DNA is TGTGCCAGCAGCCCCGGGACAGGGCTAGATACGCAGTATTTT.